These T cell receptor beta chains were read from a single sample in a study of T cell responses to AZD1222 COVID-19 vaccine. TCRdb's copy holds only in-frame clones and misses some; the assay was immunoSEQ multiplex PCR. Counted here are tens of thousands of clones, nearly 85% occurring once; the ten biggest clones make up approximately 2.8%. The sample consisted of peripheral blood, taken on day 0 of AZD1222 vaccination. The receptors were sampled from an adult in good health. Each CDR3 is given with its conserved first and last residue. D genes are given only for firm matches. Only part of the rows carry a size: once, few, many, or a class if the clone is expanded.

v_gene	d_gene	abundance	j_gene	CDR3aa	CDR3nt
TRBV19	-	-	TRBJ1-1	CASEPTAEMMNTEAFF	TGTGCCAGCGAACCGACAGCCGAGATGATGAACACTGAAGCTTTCTTT
TRBV15	-	-	TRBJ1-5	CATSSPTRGGQYSNQPQHF	TGTGCCACCAGCAGCCCCACCCGGGGCGGTCAATATAGCAATCAGCCCCAGCATTTT
TRBV4-1	TRBD1	-	TRBJ2-7	CASSQDQGVEYF	TGCGCCAGCAGCCAAGACCAGGGGGTTGAGTACTTC
TRBV18	-	-	TRBJ2-7	CASSPLSREQYF	TGTGCCAGCTCACCACTTTCTAGGGAGCAGTACTTC
TRBV29-1	-	-	TRBJ2-3	CSVEVGARRADTQYF	TGCAGCGTTGAAGTCGGGGCCAGGAGGGCAGATACGCAGTATTTT
TRBV27	TRBD1	-	TRBJ2-6	CASSPVTGSGSGANVLTF	TGTGCCAGCAGTCCCGTGACAGGGAGTGGGTCTGGGGCCAACGTCCTGACTTTC
TRBV9	TRBD1	-	TRBJ1-4	CASSVGDRGFFDEKLFF	TGTGCCAGCAGCGTAGGTGACAGGGGGTTTTTCGATGAAAAACTGTTTTTT
TRBV15	-	-	TRBJ1-6	CATSRAGLNNSPLHF	TGTGCCACCAGCAGAGCTGGACTGAATAATTCACCCCTCCACTTT
TRBV6-5	-	-	TRBJ1-1	CASTYGEVAFF	TGTGCCAGCACCTACGGGGAAGTGGCTTTCTTT
TRBV7-2	TRBD2	-	TRBJ2-1	CASSFPGLVDEQFF	TGTGCCAGCAGCTTTCCGGGACTAGTCGATGAGCAGTTCTTC
TRBV5-1	TRBD1	-	TRBJ2-3	CASSSSGQGAGDTQYF	TGCGCCAGCAGCTCCTCGGGACAGGGGGCCGGAGATACGCAGTATTTT
TRBV7-2	-	-	TRBJ2-5	CASSFRAETQYF	TGTGCCAGCAGCTTCAGAGCCGAGACCCAGTACTTC
TRBV14	-	-	TRBJ2-7	CASSQGLSYEQYF	TGTGCCAGCAGCCAAGGTCTTTCCTACGAGCAGTACTTC
TRBV24-1	-	once	TRBJ2-7	CATYKRGWGYEQYF	TGTGCCACCTATAAGAGGGGCTGGGGGTACGAGCAGTACTTC
TRBV2	-	-	TRBJ1-5	CAGSGRRDQPQHF	TGTGCCGGATCGGGGAGGCGAGATCAGCCCCAGCATTTT
TRBV19	-	-	TRBJ1-2	CASSPLGHANLVNYGYTF	TGTGCCAGTAGCCCGCTCGGACATGCTAACCTCGTAAACTATGGCTACACCTTC
TRBV7-2	TRBD1	-	TRBJ1-4	CASSATGATGEKLFF	TGTGCCAGCAGCGCAACAGGGGCAACGGGGGAAAAACTGTTTTTT
TRBV14	-	-	TRBJ2-5	CASSLAPAAPQETQYF	TGTGCCAGCAGCCTCGCCCCCGCGGCCCCACAAGAGACCCAGTACTTC
TRBV9	TRBD2	-	TRBJ2-7	CASTLWTSGRGGTYEQYF	TGTGCCAGCACCCTATGGACGAGTGGGCGGGGGGGAACCTACGAGCAGTACTTC
TRBV3-1/TRBV3-2	-	-	TRBJ2-5	CASRPPRGGIQETQYF	TGTGCCAGCAGACCCCCGCGTGGGGGCATCCAAGAGACCCAGTACTTC
TRBV7-2	TRBD2	-	TRBJ2-2	CASSRGLAGSGTGELFF	TGTGCCAGCAGCCGCGGACTAGCGGGATCGGGGACCGGGGAGCTGTTTTTT
TRBV4-3	-	-	TRBJ2-5	CASSQEGAWETQYF	TGCGCCAGCAGCCAAGAAGGGGCCTGGGAGACCCAGTACTTC